This T cell receptor beta chain was captured by sequencing in a study of identical twins. Overall study findings and caveats: Out-of-frame sharing of TCR alpha in monozygotic twins was underestimated by models. Insertions were fewer in abundant cord blood beta clonotypes, whereas memory repertoires showed none of this pattern. Interpretation of the results relied on cross-sectional statistical analysis and not on following the same donors.

The germline V and J ends were trimmed by 4 bases and 7 bases, with 11 bases remaining between them. CDR1 is SQVTM and CDR2 is ANQGSEA in the germline V gene. The CDR3 has 12 residues. After template switching added a universal primer site, the resulting cDNA carried unique molecular identifiers. TCRdb analysed the 5' RACE reads with MiXCR anew, one entry per CDR3 protein. The sample lists 250,000 to 350,000 distinct CDR3 sequences, 9.5% occurring once. This clonotype occurred many times. Its specificity is not known. In addition, the sample was reused for a study of yellow fever vaccine responses in identical twins.

The chain recombines TRBV29-1 with TRBJ2-1; D call uncertain. This receptor was taken from a woman aged 18 to 35 in good health. The specimen sequenced was CD8+ T cells sorted from blood. This CDR3 reads CSVVVVVNEQFF. CDR3 coding DNA: TGCAGCGTTGTAGTAGTGGTAAATGAGCAGTTCTTC.